Listed here is a single T cell receptor beta chain. Measured with immunoSEQ multiplex PCR; TCRdb has only the in-frame clones, and not every one. The sample holds under 95,000 clones, about 90% seen once. This sample is drawn from a study of technical replicates of blood from four donors. CDR3 length: 14 amino acids. Germline V gives CDR1 SGHAT, CDR2 FQDESV (reference sequence). Between the trimmed V and J ends, which lost 1 base and 4 bases, there was a span of 7 bases. This rearrangement joins TRBV11-1 to TRBJ2-2; unclear D gene. The clonotype originates from a human donor in good health. The sequenced sample was T cells isolated from PBMCs. Here the CDR3 reads CASSLVGPTGELFF. DNA for the CDR3: TGTGCCAGCAGCTTAGTTGGGCCCACCGGGGAGCTGTTTTTT.